These 2 T cell receptor beta chains came from one sample sequenced in a study of T cells in Graves' hyperthyroidism and ophthalmopathy. RNA transcripts gave rise to amplified TCR beta CDR3 regions. HTBI primers drove first-round RT-PCR of the TCR CDR3. TCRdb reanalysed the multiplex PCR reads using MiXCR and keeps one entry per CDR3 protein. This sample has hundreds of thousands of distinct CDR3 sequences, with less than 15% found just once. The source material was blood. Source of these receptors: a woman aged 18-29 years with Graves' hyperthyroidism.

This clonotype was counted between two and nine times. The chain employs TRBV6-2 or TRBV6-3 and TRBJ2-1, with D hard to call. Germline-derived CDR1 and CDR2 are MNHEY and SVGEGT. Trimming stripped 2 bases from V and 2 bases from J, with 10 bases between. CDR3 length equals 15 residues. CDR3 protein: CASSYDHGPYNEQFF. DNA of the CDR3: TGTGCCAGCAGTTACGATCACGGGCCCTACAATGAGCAGTTCTTC.

Worth noting for this clonotype: This could be a read error, since a much larger clone is one nucleotide away. V is TRBV7-3 and J is TRBJ1-2; TRBD1 is a possible D gene (5 bases). The CDR3 sequence is 14 residues long. CDR1 and CDR2 from the germline V gene are SGHTA and FQGTGA. V lost 5 bases to trimming and J lost 9 bases, with 19 bases between them. The CDR3 sequence: CASSPGPGMDSYTF. In nucleotides, the CDR3 is TGTGCCAGCAGCCCAGGGCCGGGGATGGATAGCTACACCTTC.